A selection of T cell receptor beta chains follows, all from one sample in a study of blood T cells in healthy people across ages. In TCRdb, the 5' RACE reads were re-called with MiXCR into one record per CDR3 protein. The table lists 550,000 to 700,000 distinct CDR3 sequences, 27% of them singletons, with about 18% in the top ten. The sample consisted of blood. Every receptor here comes from a woman aged 70 to 79 in good health. The CDR3 runs from the conserved cysteine through the conserved F or W. The D gene is left open where the match is weak. Size values are once, few and many counts, or a class for expanded clones, and some rows have none.

.,TRBJ1-4,TRBV7-9,.,TGTGCCAGCAGCCCGACTGGTACAGGTGAAAAACTGTTTTTT,CASSPTGTGEKLFF
TRBD1,TRBJ2-1,TRBV5-5,few,TGTGCCAGCAGCTTGTGGGACAGGGGTGAGCAGTTCTTC,CASSLWDRGEQFF
.,TRBJ2-6,TRBV5-1,.,TGCGCCAGCAGCCCTCAACCGGGGAGTGGTGGGGCCAACGTCCTGACTTTC,CASSPQPGSGGANVLTF
.,TRBJ2-1,TRBV2,.,TGTGCCAGGGGAGAGGCCGGGCAGTTCTTC,CARGEAGQFF
.,TRBJ2-5,TRBV11-3,.,TGTGCCAGCAGCTCCAGTCCCTTCCTAGGAGAGACCCAGTACTTC,CASSSSPFLGETQYF
.,TRBJ1-2,TRBV7-9,.,TGTGCCAGCAGCCCCGGGACGGATCCTGGCTACACCTTC,CASSPGTDPGYTF
.,TRBJ1-2,TRBV20-1,.,TGCAGTGCTAGAGATGTGGGTTTACGTGGCTACACCTTC,CSARDVGLRGYTF
TRBD2,TRBJ2-7,TRBV20-1,.,TGCAGTGCTGGGACTAGCGGCTACGAGCAGTACTTC,CSAGTSGYEQYF
TRBD2,TRBJ2-5,TRBV6-5,many,TGTGCCAGCAGTTACGCTAGCGGCCACCGCCAAGAGACCCAGTACTTC,CASSYASGHRQETQYF
TRBD1,TRBJ1-1,TRBV24-1,.,TGTGCCACCAGTGAAGGCGGACAGGGGTACACTGAAGCTTTCTTT,CATSEGGQGYTEAFF
TRBD1,TRBJ2-2,TRBV27,few,TGTGCCAGCAGTTGTCGGGACAGGGCTGGGACCGGGGAGCTGTTTTTT,CASSCRDRAGTGELFF
TRBD1,TRBJ2-5,TRBV7-6,.,TGTGCCAGCAGCTTAGGGACAGGGTCCAGTGAGCAGTACTTC,CASSLGTGSSEQYF
.,TRBJ1-1,TRBV19,few,TGTGCCAGTAGTATATCCCGAGACAGGTCTGAAGCTTTCTTT,CASSISRDRSEAFF
.,TRBJ2-1,TRBV9,.,TGTGCCAGCAGCGTTCGCGATGGGTCCTGCAATGAGCAGTTCTTC,CASSVRDGSCNEQFF
.,TRBJ2-3,TRBV5-1,few,TGCGCCAGCAGTACGGACAGCTTCACAGATACGCAGTATTTT,CASSTDSFTDTQYF
.,TRBJ1-2,TRBV7-2,few,TGTGCCAGCAGCCCCCGGCAGTTACATTCATCTAACTATGGCTACACCTTC,CASSPRQLHSSNYGYTF
.,TRBJ1-1,TRBV19,.,TGTGCCAGTATGAGAGGGCCCGGGGGGAGCACTGAAGCTTTCTTT,CASMRGPGGSTEAFF
.,TRBJ1-4,TRBV6-5,.,TGTGCCAGCAGTTACTCGATTGTGGCAGGGGAGGAAAAACTGTTTTTT,CASSYSIVAGEEKLFF
.,TRBJ2-3,TRBV5-1,.,TGCGCCAGCAGCTTTCCGGCGAGCACAGATACGCAGTATTTT,CASSFPASTDTQYF
.,TRBJ2-3,TRBV7-2,.,TGTGCCAGCAAACTCTTTGGGAGAGATACGCAGTATTTT,CASKLFGRDTQYF
.,TRBJ1-4,TRBV11-2,few,TGTGCCAGCACCCTCCTGGTCGATAATGAAAAACTGTTTTTT,CASTLLVDNEKLFF
.,TRBJ1-2,TRBV4-2,.,TGTGCCAGCAGCCAAGAAATGCGGAACTATGGCTACACCTTC,CASSQEMRNYGYTF
TRBD2,TRBJ2-1,TRBV29-1,.,TGCAGCGCGGCGCGCGGGGGTTACAATGAGCAGTTCTTC,CSAARGGYNEQFF